The 25 T cell receptor beta chains below were found in one sample sequenced in a study of T-cell reconstitution after alpha-beta-depleted transplantation in children. Unique molecular identifiers featured in how the TCRbeta library was prepared. TCRdb analysed the PCR reads with MiXCR anew, one entry per CDR3 protein. This table holds under 450,000 distinct CDR3 sequences, 13% found once. This material consisted of PBMCs, taken from the stem cell graft. The receptors originated from a human donor who donated a stem cell graft to a child with Fanconi anemia.

This clonotype was observed a handful of times. The chain has TRBV12-3 or TRBV12-4 and TRBJ2-3; 7 nucleotides match TRBD2. CDR3 length: 15 residues. The ends lost 3 bases at V and 1 base at J; junction bases unmatched: 4. The CDR3 spells CASSFGAGGTDTQYF. The CDR3 DNA reads TGTGCCAGCAGTTTCGGGGCGGGGGGCACAGATACGCAGTATTTT.

This clonotype was counted between two and nine times. CDR3: CAISDGGELFF. Written as DNA, the CDR3 is TGTGCCATCAGTGATGGGGGGGAGCTGTTTTTT. This sequence joins TRBV10-3 and TRBJ2-2; no reliable D call. This CDR3 has 11 residues. Per the germline V gene, CDR1 is ENHRY and CDR2 is SYGVKD. V gave up 3 bases and J gave up 8 bases, with 4 bases separating them.

This clonotype was found many times. The chain has TRBV5-5 and TRBJ1-1; D may be TRBD1 (6 bases). CDR1 and CDR2 (germline): SGHKS, YYEKEE (reference sequence). Trimming removed 4 bases from V and 7 bases from J, with 17 bases in between. CDR3 size: 14 residues. The DNA of the CDR3 is TGTGCCAGCAGCGCCATACAGGGCACGGGTGAAGCTTTCTTT. As protein: CASSAIQGTGEAFF.

This chain uses TRBV9 with TRBJ2-2; D unresolved. The CDR3 extends over 16 amino acids. Germline lookup yields CDR1 SGDLS and CDR2 YYNGEE. Trimming stripped 1 base from V and 2 bases from J, with 12 bases between. Here the CDR3 reads CASSVPTHPNTGELFF. CDR3 nucleotides: TGTGCCAGCAGCGTACCGACCCATCCTAACACCGGGGAGCTGTTTTTT.

In this sample, this clonotype turned up a few times. The chain joins TRBV6-1 to TRBJ2-7, with unresolved D. The CDR3 loop spans 14 amino acids. V lost 2 bases to trimming and J lost 3 bases, with 11 bases between them. Germline-derived CDR1 and CDR2 are MNHNS and SASEGT. CDR3 loop: CASSEIGGSYEQYV. CDR3 sequence (DNA): TGTGCCAGCAGTGAAATCGGTGGCAGCTACGAGCAGTACGTC.

This chain uses TRBV3-1 with TRBJ1-1, with 9 nucleotides matching TRBD1. This CDR3 has 13 amino acids. V trimming: 1 base; J trimming: 10 bases; junction bases outside the gene matches: 4. CDR1 is LGHDT, CDR2 YNNKEL, per germline (reference sequence). The CDR3 loop reads CASSQVEGQGAFF. CDR3 sequence (DNA): TGTGCCAGCAGCCAAGTTGAGGGACAGGGAGCTTTCTTT.

This clonotype was counted a few times. The rearrangement links TRBV5-1 to TRBJ2-5; TRBD1 agrees at 11 bases. This CDR3 region has 14 residues. Trimming at V came to 3 bases and at J to 5 bases, leaving 3 bases not matched to a gene. Germline CDR1 and CDR2: SGHRS and YFSETQ. The CDR3 region is CASSSRTGGETQYF. In nucleotides, the CDR3 is TGCGCCAGCAGCTCAAGGACAGGGGGCGAGACCCAGTACTTC. Looking up the rest from reference TRBV5-1 and TRBJ2-5 gives the full variable domain: KAGVTQTPRYLIKTRGQQVTLSCSPISGHRSVSWYQQTPGQGLQFLFEYFSETQRNKGNFPGRFSGRQFSNSRSEMNVSTLELGDSALYLCASSSRTGGETQYFGPGTRLLVL.

The table lists this clonotype with a few counts. The V gene is TRBV20-1, the J gene TRBJ1-1; D possibly corresponds to TRBD1 (5 bases). This CDR3 region has 13 residues. V shed 3 bases and J shed 5 bases, with 13 bases lying between them. Germline assignment: CDR1 DFQATT and CDR2 SNEGSKA (reference sequence). The CDR3 bases are TGCAGTGCTAGTGGGTCCTGGGGGACTGAAGCTTTCTTT. Translated, it gives CSASGSWGTEAFF.

This clonotype has just a few counts. This chain uses TRBV20-1 with TRBJ2-3, with 12 bases matching TRBD2. Germline CDR1 reads DFQATT; CDR2 reads SNEGSKA (reference sequence). The CDR3 is made up of 17 amino acids. The ends lost 5 bases at V and 4 bases at J; junction bases unmatched: 13. CDR3 nucleotides: TGCAGTGCTGCCCCTAGCGGGGGGGCTTTCGCGGCAGATACGCAGTATTTT. Translation gives CSAAPSGGAFAADTQYF.

This clonotype was seen a few times. CDR3 coding DNA: TGTGCCTGGAGTGTATCGGGGGGCCCTTACGATGAGCAGTTCTTC. The encoded protein is CAWSVSGGPYDEQFF. This chain connects TRBV30 to TRBJ2-1; tentative D call: TRBD2 (7 bases). The V end lost 0 bases, the J end lost 8 bases, and 17 bases lay between the germline ends. The CDR3 length is 15 residues. Germline V gene lookup returns CDR1 GTSNPN and CDR2 SVGIG (reference sequence).

V usage is TRBV20-1 and J usage is TRBJ2-1, with TRBD1 identical over 8 bases. J lost 0 bases, V lost 2 bases, and 6 bases had no gene match. This CDR3 has 16 residues. Germline-derived CDR1 and CDR2 are DFQATT and SNEGSKA (reference sequence). In DNA form, the CDR3 reads TGCAGTGCTAGACCGCGGACAGGGACCTCCTACAATGAGCAGTTCTTC. It encodes CSARPRTGTSYNEQFF.

This clonotype was counted at least ten times. The chain combines TRBV5-1 with TRBJ2-2; D not certain. This CDR3 comprises 14 residues. The germline CDR1 and CDR2 sequences are SGHRS and YFSETQ. Trimming pared 4 bases from V and 1 base from J, leaving 8 bases between. As DNA, the CDR3 is TGCGCCAGCAGCCACAACATGAACACCGGGGAGCTGTTTTTT. This codes for CASSHNMNTGELFF. Full variable domain (remainder filled in from reference TRBV5-1 and TRBJ2-2): KAGVTQTPRYLIKTRGQQVTLSCSPISGHRSVSWYQQTPGQGLQFLFEYFSETQRNKGNFPGRFSGRQFSNSRSEMNVSTLELGDSALYLCASSHNMNTGELFFGEGSRLTVL.

The chain has TRBV5-1 and TRBJ1-3; D remains ambiguous. V was cut by 0 bases and J by 8 bases, with 9 bases left in between. The CDR3 loop spans 13 amino acids. Germline V CDR1 and CDR2: SGHRS, YFSETQ. In nucleotides, the CDR3 is TGCGCCAGCAGCTTGGGAAGGCTGGACACCATATATTTT. Its translation is CASSLGRLDTIYF. Complete variable domain (other parts from reference TRBV5-1 and TRBJ1-3): KAGVTQTPRYLIKTRGQQVTLSCSPISGHRSVSWYQQTPGQGLQFLFEYFSETQRNKGNFPGRFSGRQFSNSRSEMNVSTLELGDSALYLCASSLGRLDTIYFGEGSWLTVV.

This clonotype was observed a few times. This chain joins TRBV24-1 and TRBJ1-2; a weak D match, TRBD1 (5 bases). The CDR3 totals 13 residues. The germline V gene has CDR1 KGHDR and CDR2 SFDVKD. Trimming took off 6 bases at V and 7 bases at J, with 14 bases between the two ends. The DNA of the CDR3 is TGTGCCACCAGTTCCCTCGGGGCTGGTGGCTACACCTTC. It yields the protein CATSSLGAGGYTF.

This chain connects TRBV5-1 to TRBJ2-2; D could derive from TRBD1 or TRBD2 (5 bases each). V was clipped by 4 bases and J by 7 bases, with 17 bases between them. The germline V gene has CDR1 SGHRS and CDR2 YFSETQ. The CDR3 has 15 amino acids. Written as DNA, the CDR3 is TGCGCCAGCAGCACGGGACGCCGGGGAAGCGGGGAGCTGTTTTTT. Amino acid sequence: CASSTGRRGSGELFF.

This clonotype was seen a few times. V gene TRBV12-3 or TRBV12-4 combines with J gene TRBJ2-3; 7 bases align to TRBD1. The ends lost 6 bases at V and 6 bases at J; junction bases unmatched: 12. This CDR3 comprises 15 residues. The CDR3 loop is CASSRKTGSGDTQYF. In nucleotides, the CDR3 is TGTGCCAGCAGCCGGAAGACAGGGAGTGGGGATACGCAGTATTTT.

The table lists this clonotype with many counts. The V call is TRBV12-3 or TRBV12-4, the J call TRBJ1-1; tentative D call: TRBD1 (5 bases). Trimming left V 8 bases short and J 2 bases short, with 15 bases between. The CDR3 loop spans 14 amino acids. CDR3 loop: CASSPTASNTEAFF. The CDR3 region has the DNA TGTGCCAGCTCCCCGACAGCTTCTAACACTGAAGCTTTCTTT.

Only a few counts were recorded for this clonotype. The J gene is TRBJ1-4, the V gene TRBV20-1; maybe TRBD1 (6 bases). Trimming stripped 3 bases from V and 7 bases from J, with 12 bases between. The CDR3 has 13 residues. Germline CDR1 DFQATT, CDR2 SNEGSKA (reference sequence). In DNA, the CDR3 is TGCAGTGCTAGTCAAGGGGGGGCTGAAAAACTGTTTTTT. Its translation is CSASQGGAEKLFF.

The chain combines TRBV5-5 with TRBJ2-3; D remains unclear. The CDR3 extends over 14 amino acids. V lost 0 bases and J 2 bases, leaving 7 bases between the germline ends. The germline gives CDR1 SGHKS, CDR2 YYEKEE (reference sequence). The CDR3 region is CASSLDQYTDTQYF. In nucleotides, the CDR3 is TGTGCCAGCAGCTTGGACCAGTACACAGATACGCAGTATTTT.

Many counts were recorded for this clonotype. The genes are TRBV20-1 and TRBJ1-3; unclear D gene. CDR3 length: 13 residues. Trimming took 4 bases from V and 1 from J, leaving 8 bases between them. Germline V gives CDR1 DFQATT, CDR2 SNEGSKA (reference sequence). This CDR3 is CSATFSSGNTIYF. CDR3 coding DNA: TGCAGTGCTACCTTTTCATCTGGAAACACCATATATTTT.

This chain uses TRBV6-5 with TRBJ2-5; unclear D gene. This CDR3 is built from 11 residues. CDR1 MNHEY and CDR2 SVGAGI come from the germline V gene. V was pared by 8 bases and J by 5 bases, with 9 bases between. This CDR3 reads CASRLSETQYF. CDR3 nucleotides: TGTGCCAGCCGCCTTTCGGAGACCCAGTACTTC.

The chain joins TRBV6-2 or TRBV6-3 to TRBJ2-2; D not certain. Germline V gene data show CDR1 as MNHEY and CDR2 as SVGEGT. V lost 6 bases and J 4 bases, leaving 9 bases between the germline ends. This CDR3 region has 13 residues. CDR3 bases: TGTGCCAGCAGCTCCCCATTCACCGGGGAGCTGTTTTTT. This translates into CASSSPFTGELFF.

In its sample, this clonotype was seen many times. This sequence joins TRBV5-1 and TRBJ2-2; TRBD1 agrees at 10 bases. The CDR3 length is 16 residues. V gave up 4 bases and J gave up 4 bases; unmatched junction bases: 7. CDR1 and CDR2 (germline): SGHRS, YFSETQ. CDR3 nucleotide sequence: TGCGCCAGCAGCCCTGGGACAGGGGTAGCCACCGGGGAGCTGTTTTTT. Translating gives CASSPGTGVATGELFF.

The rearrangement links TRBV10-3 to TRBJ2-7, with TRBD1 matching 9 bases. Germline V gives CDR1 ENHRY, CDR2 SYGVKD. The CDR3 extends over 12 amino acids. V gave up 10 bases and J gave up 6 bases; unmatched junction bases: 7. CDR3 amino acids: CATRGQGGEQYF. CDR3 nucleotides: TGTGCCACACGGGGACAGGGCGGCGAGCAGTACTTC.

This clonotype was counted only a few times. As DNA, the CDR3 is TGTGCCAGCACTTACTCTACAGGGCCCTACTCAACCTACGAGCAGTACTTC. This translates into CASTYSTGPYSTYEQYF. V usage is TRBV12-3 or TRBV12-4 and J usage is TRBJ2-7; a weak D match, TRBD1 (6 bases). V shed 7 bases and J shed 2 bases, with 24 bases lying between them. This CDR3 is built from 17 residues.